This T cell receptor (beta chain) was obtained from a study of tissue T cells after allogeneic stem cell transplantation. Study results and limitations: Blood and spleen captured only part of the tissue TCR repertoire. Anatomically similar tissues had similar TCR repertoires within each patient.

Data came from immunoSEQ multiplex PCR; TCRdb stores just in-frame clones and leaves some out. The sample lists about 1,200 clones, approximately 70% seen once, with about 25% in the top ten. To note about this clone: Its cognate antigen is unknown.

Every graft-versus-host disease patient had gastrointestinal disease and got several lines of graft-versus-host disease therapy. Material: skin, obtained at autopsy. The receptor comes from a male patient over 55 with steroid-refractory graft-versus-host disease after an allogeneic stem cell transplant. These T cells may partly come from the graft donor.

CDR3 sequence (DNA): TGTGCCAGCAGCGCCGACAGGGGGCTGACCTTC. Protein sequence: CASSADRGLTF. The chain joins TRBV7-9 to TRBJ1-2; the match to TRBD1 covers 10 bases. V lost 5 bases to trimming and J lost 14 bases; unmatched junction nucleotides: 5. The CDR3 is 11 residues long. Germline-derived CDR1 and CDR2 are SEHNR and FQNEAQ (reference sequence).